The text below deals with one T cell receptor beta chain. What it binds is unknown. These data belong to a study of Ad26.COV2.S vaccination and SARS-CoV-2 variants. Study at large: Each vaccinee took Ad26.COV2.S intramuscularly, once or twice 56 days apart.

Trimming at V came to 0 bases and at J to 6 bases, leaving 4 bases not matched to a gene. Per germline, CDR1 SGHTA and CDR2 FQGNSA. There are 15 residues in the CDR3. General study results and limits: Non-spike TCR breadth was similar in vaccine and placebo recipients.

Using immunoSEQ multiplex PCR, the repertoire was profiled, and TCRdb retains in-frame clones only, with some absent. The sample carries more than 300,000 clones, just under 85% recorded once. As to treatment: around 19 received Ad26.COV2.S at low or high dose, single or two shots; about five received placebo; per-sample allocation not given. Sampling was done on day 63 after the first vaccine or placebo injection. This adult donor, from Boston, was 18-55 years old. The specimen was peripheral blood, collected in a trial of Ad26.COV2.S vaccine versus placebo. The genes are TRBV7-2 and TRBJ2-1; 8 nucleotides agree with TRBD1. This TCR derives from a person between 18 and 65 years old who received the Ad26.COV2.S COVID-19 vaccine or a placebo. The CDR3 loop is CASSLAARGLNEQFF. In nucleotides, the CDR3 is TGTGCCAGCAGCTTAGCGGCCAGGGGGCTCAATGAGCAGTTCTTC.